This T cell receptor (beta chain) was sequenced in a study of CD8 T cells in ankylosing spondylitis. General study points: Matched ankylosing spondylitis synovial fluid reportedly showed significant enrichment of disease-linked clones. Ankylosing spondylitis blood appeared to carry a characteristic TCR beta motif of roughly 8 highly homologous variants. Prior work had noted some motif variants in reactive arthritis blood and synovial fluid.

Trimming removed 5 bases from V and 0 bases from J, with 8 bases in between. Germline CDR1 SNHLY, CDR2 FYNNEI. This CDR3 has 15 residues. Quantitative 5'-RACE with molecular barcodes generated TCR beta libraries. TCRdb redid the calling of the 5' RACE reads with MiXCR, one entry per CDR3 protein. The table shows about 170,000 distinct CDR3 sequences, with around 19% occurring only once. In regard to this clonotype: What it recognizes is unknown.

This TCR came from a male donor with ankylosing spondylitis or in good health (not recorded which). Sample: blood, either unsorted or a sorted T cell fraction (not recorded which). The J gene is TRBJ1-6, the V gene TRBV2; D is ambiguous. The CDR3 protein is CASSPESSYNSPLHF. CDR3 nucleotides: TGTGCCAGCAGTCCAGAGAGCTCCTATAATTCACCCCTCCACTTT.